This T cell receptor (beta chain) was sequenced in a study of T cells in Graves' hyperthyroidism and ophthalmopathy (dated by TCRdb to about 2019). Study-level background: Peripheral blood samples were taken at initial diagnosis, before any treatment was given. Following sampling, methimazole starting at 30 mg daily was given to hyperthyroidism patients, and high-dose intravenous methylprednisolone was given to ophthalmopathy patients. To identify TCR V-J signatures that set the groups apart, the researchers used a discovery cohort of 100 patients, made up of roughly 45 with Graves' ophthalmopathy and about 59 with stable Graves' hyperthyroidism. Prospective prediction of ophthalmopathy was tested in an independent validation cohort of fewer than 20 hyperthyroidism patients and 17 patients who later progressed to ophthalmopathy. The 90 or so discovery patients were randomly split 7:3 into training and test sets. In addition, the study compared T-cell repertoires in thyroid tissue and in blood from five to seven Graves' hyperthyroidism patients. The paper describes TCR Vbeta CDR3 sequencing of around 140 peripheral blood samples, made up of around 41 ophthalmopathy patients, roughly 75 hyperthyroidism patients and about 17 progressor patients. The investigation overall reported the following: Blood samples also contained most of the expanded thyroid clonotypes (frequency above 0.001), which suggests that blood repertoires may reflect thyroid immune responses. A 13 V-J signature model separated ophthalmopathy from stable hyperthyroidism, with nearly 90% sensitivity and 81.08% specificity in cross-validation and 80%/75% in testing. No statistical method was used to fix the sample size in advance, and group allocation was not hidden from the investigators. In validation, progression to ophthalmopathy was predicted by the model with 70% to 71% sensitivity and just over 72% specificity, a median of roughly 6 months before onset.

Of note for this clonotype: The antigen this receptor binds is unknown. The record has no base qualities; no much larger clone is one base away.

V sheds 0 bases and J sheds 1 base, leaving 13 bases between their ends. CDR1 is given as MNHNS and CDR2 as SASEGT, both from the germline V gene. The CDR3 starts with the cysteine, ends with the phenylalanine, and has 16 residues. Only the CDR3 DNA is retained, 48 bases long and in frame from the first base. Stable Graves' hyperthyroidism was defined as no progression to ophthalmopathy during 18 months of follow-up. Hyperthyroidism patients were newly diagnosed, had a disease duration of under 2 months, and were aged 18 to 65 years. Any patient with an uncontrolled infection, another autoimmune disease, pregnancy or lactation was excluded. Diagnoses were based on clinical symptoms, serum thyroxine and TRAb, thyroid ultrasound and orbital computed tomography. Ficoll-Paque density gradient centrifugation was used to isolate PBMCs from about 9 ml of fresh peripheral blood. Total RNA was extracted with Trizol reagent, and quality was checked on an Agilent 2100 Bioanalyzer.

The TCR beta CDR3 regions were amplified from the RNA transcripts. The first round of RT-PCR for the TCR CDR3 was performed with the HTBI primer set and the Qiagen OneStep RT-PCR kit. Libraries were constructed in a second round of multiplex PCR, after which size selection and purification were carried out. Paired-end sequencing of the libraries was performed with 100 bp reads on an Illumina HiSeq2000. The source study handled its data this way. SOAPnuke was used to process the raw data, throwing out any read that contained adapters or uncalled bases, had a mean Phred below 15, or lacked an exact constant-primer or identifier match. COPE v1.2.5 was used to merge the high-quality paired reads, and each unique nucleotide sequence was defined as a clonotype. MiTCR v1.1 was used to align the clonotypes against IMGT TRBV, TRBD and TRBJ reference segments. The analysis was restricted to V-J combinations with a frequency above 0.0001, which together covered approximately 99% of the repertoires. A TCS score was defined as the ratio between F50 (clonal expansion) and ExV (chaos), using BLOSUM62-based TCRdist between CDR3 peptides within each V-J. Welch's t-statistics and random forest reduced fewer than 550 V-J features to about 13, which were used in a naive Bayes classifier (R e1071). TCRdb reanalyzed the raw reads on its own, using fastp at Q25 for trimming and MiXCR for clone calling, and kept in-frame beta chains. Each entry is one CDR3 protein sequence, shown with its most common DNA and genes. The V and J calls here are based on TCRdb, not the publication. Across this sample there are fewer than 700,000 distinct CDR3 sequences, with around 15% seen only once. Clones ranked in the top ten supply approximately 3.9% of the sample.

This sequence was found in a young woman with Graves' hyperthyroidism. This sequence uses TRBV6-1 and TRBJ2-7; TRBD1 could be the D gene, as 6 bases match. Sequencing used blood. The nucleotides read TGTGCCAGCAGTGAAGCGGGGACACTCGGTTCCTACGAGCAGTACTTC. The translation is CASSEAGTLGSYEQYF.